This passage covers 23 T cell receptor beta chains from one sample sequenced in a study of blood T cell repertoires in COVID-19. Sequenced by immunoSEQ multiplex PCR; TCRdb stores in-frame clones only, minus some. The repertoire consists of 150,000 to 200,000 clones, with 78% occurring once and the leading ten covering about 18%. Sequenced input: PBMCs or T cells enriched from blood (not recorded which). These receptors were obtained from a woman aged 45-59 years who had recovered from COVID-19.

This chain connects TRBV6-5 to TRBJ2-2; maybe TRBD2 (6 bases). This CDR3 has 16 residues. The V end was cut by 0 bases, the J end by 1 base, with 9 bases between. Germline-derived CDR1 and CDR2 are MNHEY and SVGAGI. CDR3 loop: CASSYSLAMNTGELFF. CDR3 DNA: TGTGCCAGCAGTTACTCTCTAGCGATGAACACCGGGGAGCTGTTTTTT.

The V and J genes are TRBV6-5 and TRBJ2-7, with TRBD1 matching over 7 bases. The ends lost 6 bases at V and 4 bases at J; junction bases unmatched: 3. CDR1 MNHEY and CDR2 SVGAGI come from the germline V gene. The CDR3 spans 12 residues. CDR3 bases: TGTGCCAGCAGATCACAGGGGTACGAGCAGTACTTC. This translates into CASRSQGYEQYF.

This chain uses TRBV6-5 with TRBJ2-1, with 7 bases fitting TRBD2. In germline, CDR1 is MNHEY, CDR2 SVGAGI. V gave up 4 bases and J gave up 4 bases; unmatched junction bases: 7. CDR3 length: 15 amino acids. The CDR3 coding sequence is TGTGCCAGCAGTTCCCTCGGCGGGAGTTACAATGAGCAGTTCTTC. Translation gives CASSSLGGSYNEQFF.

The CDR3 sequence: CASSSGTGGFEKLFF. The CDR3 region has the DNA TGTGCCAGCAGCTCAGGGACAGGGGGCTTCGAAAAACTGTTTTTT. This chain uses TRBV7-2 with TRBJ1-4; 12 nucleotides align to TRBD1. This CDR3 spans 15 amino acids. Trimming at V came to 4 bases and at J to 8 bases, leaving 5 bases not matched to a gene. Germline V gene data show CDR1 as SGHTA and CDR2 as FQGNSA.

In this sample, this clone turned up a few times. This chain uses TRBV5-6 with TRBJ2-2; D perhaps matches TRBD2 (5 bases). The V end lost 3 bases, the J end lost 4 bases, and 13 bases lay between the germline ends. Per the germline V gene, CDR1 is SGHDT and CDR2 is YYEEEE. This CDR3 is built from 15 residues. The CDR3 spells CASSWGAQSTGELFF. As DNA, the CDR3 is TGTGCCAGCAGCTGGGGAGCTCAGAGCACCGGGGAGCTGTTTTTT.

The rearrangement links TRBV5-1 to TRBJ1-2; 8 bases map to TRBD1. The germline V gene encodes CDR1 SGHRS and CDR2 YFSETQ. This CDR3 is built from 12 residues. Trimming took 7 bases from V and 8 from J; bases not matched to a gene: 7. The CDR3 DNA sequence: TGCGCCAGCTCGGACAGGGAGGGCGGCTACACCTTC. It translates to CASSDREGGYTF.

The chain is built from TRBV7-9 and TRBJ2-5, with D possibly being TRBD1 (6 bases). With 5 bases removed from V and 2 bases from J, the gap between germline ends came to 21 bases. CDR3 length: 17 amino acids. Germline CDR1 is SEHNR and CDR2 is FQNEAQ (reference sequence). The CDR3 is CASSLLLDSQRQETQYF. The DNA of the CDR3 is TGTGCCAGCAGCCTCTTGTTGGACAGTCAAAGGCAAGAGACCCAGTACTTC. The full variable domain, its missing parts supplied by reference TRBV7-9 and TRBJ2-5, is DTGVSQNPRHKITKRGQNVTFRCDPISEHNRLYWYRQTLGQGPEFLTYFQNEAQLEKSRLLSDRFSAERPKGSFSTLEIQRTEQGDSAMYLCASSLLLDSQRQETQYFGPGTRLLVL.

The chain uses TRBV21-1 and TRBJ2-2; TRBD2, the table's D call, lacks a check against the DNA. TRBV21-1 is reported as a pseudogene. This CDR3 is 18 amino acids long. The CDR3 DNA sequence: TGTGCCAGCATCCTCGGGGGACTAGCGGATCCGAACACCGGGGAGCTGTTTTTT. Encoded protein: CASILGGLADPNTGELFF.

J is TRBJ1-4 and V is TRBV4-2, with unresolved D. Trimming removed 0 bases from V and 3 bases from J, with 8 bases in between. The V gene's germline CDR1 is LGHNA and CDR2 YNFKEQ. The CDR3 covers 15 residues. This CDR3 is CASSQELFANEKLFF. In nucleotides, the CDR3 is TGTGCCAGCAGCCAAGAACTTTTCGCTAATGAAAAACTGTTTTTT.

J is TRBJ2-2 and V is TRBV7-3, with a possible D match to TRBD2 (6 bases). Trimming shortened V by 4 bases and J by 0 bases, and 15 bases separated the two germline ends. CDR1 and CDR2 (germline): SGHTA, FQGTGA. The CDR3 consists of 17 residues. CDR3 sequence reads: CASSSVAEATNTGELFF. CDR3 sequence (DNA): TGTGCCAGCAGCTCCGTAGCGGAAGCCACGAACACCGGGGAGCTGTTTTTT.

This chain connects TRBV6-5 to TRBJ2-7; 8 nucleotides align to TRBD2. CDR1 is MNHEY, CDR2 SVGAGI, per germline. The CDR3 runs 15 residues. V shed 5 bases and J 3 bases; nucleotides not matched to a gene: 9. CDR3 nucleotides: TGTGCCAGCAGTACCCGAGCCAGCGGGAGCTACGAGCAGTACTTC. Translating it yields CASSTRASGSYEQYF.

The chain carries TRBV5-1 and TRBJ2-1; 10 bases map to TRBD2. The CDR3 is 14 amino acids. Looked up from germline, CDR1 is SGHRS and CDR2 is YFSETQ. V lost 2 bases and J lost 9; bases outside the gene matches: 5. The CDR3 sequence: CASSFLAGEGEQFF. Here the CDR3 DNA reads TGCGCCAGCAGCTTCCTAGCGGGAGAAGGTGAGCAGTTCTTC.

This sequence joins TRBV6-1 and TRBJ1-5, with D possibly matching TRBD1 (6 bases). The V end lost 2 bases, the J end lost 3 bases, and 11 bases lay between the germline ends. CDR3 length: 15 amino acids. CDR1 MNHNS and CDR2 SASEGT come from the germline V gene. The DNA for the CDR3 is TGTGCCAGCAGTGAATCGGGACACAACAATCAGCCCCAGCATTTT. Translation: CASSESGHNNQPQHF.

This chain links TRBV27 with TRBJ2-1; D gene ambiguous. Trimming took off 7 bases at V and 8 bases at J, with 9 bases between the two ends. Germline CDR1 reads MNHEY; CDR2 reads SMNVEV (reference sequence). The length of the CDR3 is 11 residues. CDR3 region: CASTGYDEQFF. The CDR3 nucleotides are TGTGCCAGCACAGGTTACGATGAGCAGTTCTTC.

The chain couples TRBV27 to TRBJ2-1; TRBD1 agrees at 7 bases. V was pared by 4 bases and J by 0 bases, with 3 bases of the junction left unmatched. The CDR3 has 15 residues. Germline V lookup: CDR1 MNHEY, CDR2 SMNVEV (reference sequence). The CDR3 DNA follows: TGTGCCAGCAGTTCGGACAGGAGCTCCTACAATGAGCAGTTCTTC. Its protein is CASSSDRSSYNEQFF.

This clone was seen a handful of times. This chain connects TRBV6-4 to TRBJ2-1; 12 nucleotides match TRBD2. V gave up 6 bases and J gave up 7 bases; unmatched junction bases: 10. CDR3 length: 16 amino acids. The V gene's germline CDR1 is MRHNA and CDR2 SNTAGT. CDR3 region: CASRGLAGGPGNEQFF. The CDR3 DNA sequence: TGTGCCAGCAGGGGTCTAGCGGGAGGGCCGGGAAATGAGCAGTTCTTC.

This clone was observed a handful of times. This sequence joins TRBV24-1 and TRBJ2-1, with D unclear. This CDR3 has 14 residues. The germline V and J ends were trimmed by 6 bases and 1 base, with 9 bases remaining between them. The germline V gene encodes CDR1 KGHDR and CDR2 SFDVKD. The CDR3 here is CATSRLDSYNEQFF. CDR3 in DNA: TGTGCCACCAGTCGGCTAGATTCCTACAATGAGCAGTTCTTC.

This chain uses TRBV28 with TRBJ1-4; weak D call: TRBD1 (6 bases). The V and J ends lost 6 bases and 0 bases respectively, with 8 bases between them. The CDR3 covers 14 residues. The germline CDR1 and CDR2 sequences are MDHEN and SYDVKM. The CDR3 loop reads CASRPGATNEKLFF. The CDR3 DNA is TGTGCCAGCAGACCAGGGGCAACTAATGAAAAACTGTTTTTT.

The CDR3: CASSPHQGRYEQYF. For the CDR3, the DNA is TGTGCCAGCAGCCCCCACCAGGGGCGATACGAGCAGTACTTC. The chain couples TRBV7-2 to TRBJ2-7; D might be TRBD1 (6 bases). The CDR3 extends over 14 amino acids. CDR1 is SGHTA and CDR2 is FQGNSA in the germline V gene. V was shortened by 5 bases and J by 4 bases, with 15 bases between the two germline ends.

The chain joins TRBV28 to TRBJ1-5; TRBD1 matches at 8 bases. In germline, CDR1 is MDHEN, CDR2 SYDVKM. Trimming took 6 bases from V and 2 from J; bases not matched to a gene: 12. This CDR3 has 17 amino acids. The CDR3 is CASSYRAQGAGNQPQHF. The CDR3 nucleotides read TGTGCCAGCAGCTACCGCGCCCAGGGGGCCGGCAATCAGCCCCAGCATTTT.

In its sample, this clone was seen once. This sequence joins TRBV9 and TRBJ2-5; 9 bases fit TRBD2. V trimming: 4 bases; J trimming: 5 bases; junction bases outside the gene matches: 9. The CDR3 is 15 amino acids. Germline V gene data show CDR1 as SGDLS and CDR2 as YYNGEE. The CDR3 loop reads CASSPGGGRDETQYF. The CDR3 coding sequence is TGTGCCAGCAGCCCCGGAGGCGGGAGGGATGAGACCCAGTACTTC. The full variable domain, with the rest looked up from reference TRBV9 and TRBJ2-5, is DSGVTQTPKHLITATGQRVTLRCSPRSGDLSVYWYQQSLDQGLQFLIQYYNGEERAKGNILERFSAQQFPDLHSELNLSSLELGDSALYFCASSPGGGRDETQYFGPGTRLLVL.

The gene calls are TRBV23-1 and TRBJ2-2; TRBD1 is a possible D gene (6 bases). TRBV23-1 is placed among ORFs of uncertain function. The CDR3 runs to 16 residues. Trimming took 4 bases from V and 4 from J, leaving 16 bases between them. Written as DNA, the CDR3 is TGCGCCAGCAGTCGGAGAGGGGGTTGCGTCACCGGGGAGCTGTTTTTT. Encoded protein: CASSRRGGCVTGELFF.

The chain couples TRBV3-1 (or the pseudogene TRBV3-2) to TRBJ2-3, with D perhaps TRBD2 (7 bases). Germline CDR1 LGHDT, CDR2 YNNKEL (reference sequence). The germline V and J ends were trimmed by 4 bases and 7 bases, with 18 bases remaining between them. The CDR3 has 15 residues. In DNA, the CDR3 is TGTGCCAGCAGCCCGGTGGGGGGGGCCGCCAATACGCAGTATTTT. It is translated as CASSPVGGAANTQYF.